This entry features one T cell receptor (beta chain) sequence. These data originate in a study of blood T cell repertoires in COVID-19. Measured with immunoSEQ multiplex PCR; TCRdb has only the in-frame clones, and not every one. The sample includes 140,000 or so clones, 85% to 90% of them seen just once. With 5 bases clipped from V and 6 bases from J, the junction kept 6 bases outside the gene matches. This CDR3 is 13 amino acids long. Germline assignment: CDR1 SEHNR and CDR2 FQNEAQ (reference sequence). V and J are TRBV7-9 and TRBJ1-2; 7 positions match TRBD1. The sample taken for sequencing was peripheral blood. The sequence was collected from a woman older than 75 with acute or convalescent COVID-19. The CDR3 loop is CASSAIQGNGYTF. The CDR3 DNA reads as TGTGCCAGCAGCGCAATACAGGGGAATGGCTACACCTTC.